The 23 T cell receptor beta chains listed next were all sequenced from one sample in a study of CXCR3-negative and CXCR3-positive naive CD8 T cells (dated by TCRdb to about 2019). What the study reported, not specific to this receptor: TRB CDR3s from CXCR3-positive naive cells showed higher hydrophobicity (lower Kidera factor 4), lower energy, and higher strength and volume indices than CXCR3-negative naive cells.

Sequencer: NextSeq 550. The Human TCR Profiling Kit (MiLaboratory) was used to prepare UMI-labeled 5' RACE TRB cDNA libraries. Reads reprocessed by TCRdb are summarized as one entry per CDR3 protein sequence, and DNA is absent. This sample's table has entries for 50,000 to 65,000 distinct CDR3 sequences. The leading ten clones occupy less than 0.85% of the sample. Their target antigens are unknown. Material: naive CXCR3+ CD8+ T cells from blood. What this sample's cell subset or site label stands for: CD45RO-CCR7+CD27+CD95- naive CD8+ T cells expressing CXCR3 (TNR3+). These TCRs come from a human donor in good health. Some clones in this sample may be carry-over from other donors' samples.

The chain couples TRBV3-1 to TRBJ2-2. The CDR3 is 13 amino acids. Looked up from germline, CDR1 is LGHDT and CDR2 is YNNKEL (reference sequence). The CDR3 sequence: CASKEANTGELFF.

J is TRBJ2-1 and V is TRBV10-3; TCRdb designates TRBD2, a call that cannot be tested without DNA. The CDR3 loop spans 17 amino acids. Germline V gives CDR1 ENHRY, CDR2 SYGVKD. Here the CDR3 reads CAISLPEDRSSYNEQFF.

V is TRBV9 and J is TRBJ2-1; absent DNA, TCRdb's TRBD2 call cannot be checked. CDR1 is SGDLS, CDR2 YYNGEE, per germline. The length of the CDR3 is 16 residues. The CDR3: CASSVEGSPPYNDQFF.

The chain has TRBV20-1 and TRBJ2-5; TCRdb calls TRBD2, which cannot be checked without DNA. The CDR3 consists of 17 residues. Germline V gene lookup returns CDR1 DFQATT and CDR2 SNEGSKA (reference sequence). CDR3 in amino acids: CSASHPELHENQETQYF.

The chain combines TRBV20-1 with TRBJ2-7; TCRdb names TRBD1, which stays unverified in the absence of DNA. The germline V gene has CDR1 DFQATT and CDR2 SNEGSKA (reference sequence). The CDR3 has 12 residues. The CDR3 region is CSIPPGDHEQYF.

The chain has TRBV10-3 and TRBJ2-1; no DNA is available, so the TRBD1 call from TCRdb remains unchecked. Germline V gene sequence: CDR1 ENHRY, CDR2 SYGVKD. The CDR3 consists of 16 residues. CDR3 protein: CAISLPGQGALNEQFF.

CDR3 sequence: CASSSDRDNSPLHF. The chain recombines TRBV5-4 with TRBJ1-6. Germline CDR1 is SGHNT and CDR2 is YYREEE (reference sequence). The CDR3 contains 14 residues.

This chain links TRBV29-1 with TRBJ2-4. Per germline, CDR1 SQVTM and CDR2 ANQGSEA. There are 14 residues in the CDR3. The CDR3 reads CSVEDHLAKNIQYF.

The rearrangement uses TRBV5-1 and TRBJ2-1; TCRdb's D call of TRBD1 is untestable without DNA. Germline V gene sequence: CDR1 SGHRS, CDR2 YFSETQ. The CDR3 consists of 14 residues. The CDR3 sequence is CASSPYRGANEQFF.

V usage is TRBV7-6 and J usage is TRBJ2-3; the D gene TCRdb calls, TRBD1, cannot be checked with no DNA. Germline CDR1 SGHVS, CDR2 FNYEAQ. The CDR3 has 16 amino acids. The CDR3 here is CASSLLDGDITDTQYF.

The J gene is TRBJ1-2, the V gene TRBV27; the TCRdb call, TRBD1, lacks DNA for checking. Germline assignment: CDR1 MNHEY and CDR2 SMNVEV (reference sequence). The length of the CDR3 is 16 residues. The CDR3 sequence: CASSLTPRQKYGGYTF.

The CDR3 here is CASSPWGDSNQPQHF. The genes are TRBV27 and TRBJ1-5; lacking DNA, the TRBD1 call made by TCRdb goes unchecked. The CDR3 extends over 15 amino acids. Germline V gives CDR1 MNHEY, CDR2 SMNVEV (reference sequence).

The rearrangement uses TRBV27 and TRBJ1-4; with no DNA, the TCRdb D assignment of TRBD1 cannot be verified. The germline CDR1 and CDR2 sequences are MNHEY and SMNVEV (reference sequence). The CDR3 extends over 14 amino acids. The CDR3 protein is CASRHRGLSEKLFF.

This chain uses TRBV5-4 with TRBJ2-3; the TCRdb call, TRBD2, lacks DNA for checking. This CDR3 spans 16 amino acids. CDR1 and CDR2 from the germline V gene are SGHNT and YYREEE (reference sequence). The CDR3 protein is CASSFWTSGGGDTQYF.

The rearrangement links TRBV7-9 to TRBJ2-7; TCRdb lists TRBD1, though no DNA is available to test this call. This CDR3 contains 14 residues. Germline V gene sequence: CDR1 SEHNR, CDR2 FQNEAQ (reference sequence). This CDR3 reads CASSLTGWTYEQYF.

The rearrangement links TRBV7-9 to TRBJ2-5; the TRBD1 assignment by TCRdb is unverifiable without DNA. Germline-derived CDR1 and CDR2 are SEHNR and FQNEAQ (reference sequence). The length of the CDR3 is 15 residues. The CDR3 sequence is CASRRGRGEQETQYF. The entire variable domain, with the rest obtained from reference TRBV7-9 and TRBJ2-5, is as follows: DTGVSQNPRHKITKRGQNVTFRCDPISEHNRLYWYRQTLGQGPEFLTYFQNEAQLEKSRLLSDRFSAERPKGSFSTLEIQRTEQGDSAMYLCASRRGRGEQETQYFGPGTRLLVL.

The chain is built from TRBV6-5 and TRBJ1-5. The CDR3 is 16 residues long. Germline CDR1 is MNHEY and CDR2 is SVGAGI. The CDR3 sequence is CASSYQSPNSNQPQHF.

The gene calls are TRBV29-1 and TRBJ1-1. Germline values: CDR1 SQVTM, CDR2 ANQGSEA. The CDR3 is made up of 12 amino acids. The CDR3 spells CSVFLLNTEAFF.

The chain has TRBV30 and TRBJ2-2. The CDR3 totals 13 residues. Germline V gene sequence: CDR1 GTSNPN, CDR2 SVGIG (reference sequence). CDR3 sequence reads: CAWSVKTTGELFF.

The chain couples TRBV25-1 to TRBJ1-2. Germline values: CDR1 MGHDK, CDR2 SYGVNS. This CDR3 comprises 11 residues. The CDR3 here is CASSATLGYTF.

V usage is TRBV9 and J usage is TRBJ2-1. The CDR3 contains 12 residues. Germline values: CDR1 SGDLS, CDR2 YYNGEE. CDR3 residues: CASSFTDNEQFF.

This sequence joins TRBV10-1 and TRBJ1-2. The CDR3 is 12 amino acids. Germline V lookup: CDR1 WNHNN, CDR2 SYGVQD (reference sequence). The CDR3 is CASPRCSYGYTF.

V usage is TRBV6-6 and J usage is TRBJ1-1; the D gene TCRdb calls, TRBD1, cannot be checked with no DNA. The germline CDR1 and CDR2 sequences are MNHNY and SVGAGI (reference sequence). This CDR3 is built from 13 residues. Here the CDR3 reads CASVTGANTEAFF.